The clone carrying this TCR beta chain was detected many times. As yet, its antigen is unknown. The record originates from a study of T cell repertoires in cytomegalovirus infection. At the level of the study: Shared public TCR beta signatures pointed to both CMV infection and a matching HLA type. Study-level findings and limits: Predominance within the ex vivo response was attributable to HLA-C-restricted CMV-specific TCR beta clonotypes. Identification of carriers of CMV plus the relevant HLA was performed using cumulative public TCR beta family frequency.

TCRdb reprocessed the reads with MiXCR, giving one entry per CDR3 protein. The profile shows 250,000 or so distinct CDR3 sequences, roughly an eighth of them singletons. Germline V CDR1 and CDR2: SGHTA, FQGNSA. V lost 5 bases and J lost 0; bases outside the gene matches: 21. The CDR3 is made up of 22 amino acids. The sample consisted of PBMCs. The V and J genes are TRBV7-2 and TRBJ2-7, with TRBD2 identical over 14 bases. The sequence derives from a human donor in good health (CMV status not recorded). Some clones in this sample may be carry-over from other donors' samples. CDR3: CASSHFAGQGLGLAGVSYEQYF. CDR3 bases: TGTGCCAGCAGCCACTTCGCGGGACAGGGACTGGGACTAGCGGGGGTCTCCTACGAGCAGTACTTC. The whole variable domain, remainder taken from reference TRBV7-2 and TRBJ2-7, is GAGVSQSPSNKVTEKGKDVELRCDPISGHTALYWYRQSLGQGLEFLIYFQGNSAPDKSGLPSDRFSAERTGGSVSTLTIQRTQQEDSAVYLCASSHFAGQGLGLAGVSYEQYFGPGTRLTVT.